Listed below are T cell receptor beta chains from one sample, sequenced in a study of shared clonotypes between healthy human individuals. Sequencing used immunoSEQ multiplex PCR; TCRdb keeps in-frame clones, though not all of them. The profile covers 1,500,000 or so clones, with over 95% appearing a single time and about 1% taken by the ten largest. The sample comprised naive CD4+ T cells sorted from blood. These receptors were taken from a man younger than 45 in good health. Both conserved end residues are part of each CDR3. Fields, in order: J gene, clone size, D gene, V gene, CDR3 DNA, CDR3 protein. The D gene is left open where the match is weak. Where a row states a size, it is once, few, many or the class of an expanded clone; other rows omit it.

j_call: TRBJ1-5
clone_size: .
d_call: .
v_call: TRBV2
cdr3_nt: TGTGCCAGCATAGAACGGGGGAATAGCAATCAGCCCCAGCATTTT
cdr3_aa: CASIERGNSNQPQHF

j_call: TRBJ1-1
clone_size: .
d_call: .
v_call: TRBV28
cdr3_nt: TGTGCCAGCAGACGGTTGAACACTGAAGCTTTCTTT
cdr3_aa: CASRRLNTEAFF

j_call: TRBJ2-4
clone_size: .
d_call: TRBD2
v_call: TRBV7-9
cdr3_nt: TGTGCCAGCAGCTTCCGGGGAGCTAGCGGTCCGGGGGCCAAAAACATTCAGTACTTC
cdr3_aa: CASSFRGASGPGAKNIQYF

j_call: TRBJ2-7
clone_size: .
d_call: .
v_call: TRBV5-4
cdr3_nt: TGTGCCAGCAGCTTGGGCGGACGGAGCTCCTACGAGCAGTACTTC
cdr3_aa: CASSLGGRSSYEQYF

j_call: TRBJ1-4
clone_size: .
d_call: .
v_call: TRBV21-1
cdr3_nt: TGTGCCAGCAGCAAAGTTAGGGACAGGCCCGGGGTTACTAATGAAAAACTGTTTTTT
cdr3_aa: CASSKVRDRPGVTNEKLFF

j_call: TRBJ2-3
clone_size: .
d_call: .
v_call: TRBV18
cdr3_nt: TGTGCCAGCTCACCCCTGACCGGGAGCAGCACAGATACGCAGTATTTT
cdr3_aa: CASSPLTGSSTDTQYF

j_call: TRBJ2-5
clone_size: .
d_call: .
v_call: TRBV18
cdr3_nt: TGTGCCAGCTCACCCCTAGGACAACAAGAGACCCAGTACTTC
cdr3_aa: CASSPLGQQETQYF

j_call: TRBJ2-1
clone_size: .
d_call: .
v_call: TRBV18
cdr3_nt: TGTGCCAGCTCCCCCGTCAGACAGGTTGGGTACAATGAGCAGTTCTTC
cdr3_aa: CASSPVRQVGYNEQFF

j_call: TRBJ2-3
clone_size: once
d_call: TRBD2
v_call: TRBV5-1
cdr3_nt: TGCGCCAGCAACAGCGGGAGTGGCACAGATACGCAGTATTTT
cdr3_aa: CASNSGSGTDTQYF

j_call: TRBJ1-1
clone_size: .
d_call: .
v_call: TRBV28
cdr3_nt: TGTGCCAGCAGTTTCCATCAAACCCGGACAGCCGTAGGAGCTTTCTTT
cdr3_aa: CASSFHQTRTAVGAFF

j_call: TRBJ2-5
clone_size: .
d_call: .
v_call: TRBV7-2
cdr3_nt: TGTGCCAGCAGCAGACAAGACAGGGCGGGAGCCCAGTACTTC
cdr3_aa: CASSRQDRAGAQYF